This T cell receptor (beta chain) derives from a study of shared T cell receptors in the human thymus. V gave up 1 base and J gave up 9 bases; unmatched junction bases: 6. The CDR3 sequence is 13 residues long. Germline CDR1 GTSNPN, CDR2 SVGIG (reference sequence). The method was immunoSEQ multiplex PCR; TCRdb's version includes in-frame clones alone and lacks a portion of them. This sample has about 380,000 clones, with around 95% found just once. Source material: thymocytes. The chain carries TRBV30 and TRBJ1-5; 7 bases agree with TRBD1. The TCR sequence derives from a human donor. CDR3 region: CAWSEGGVGPQHF. The CDR3 DNA reads TGTGCCTGGAGTGAAGGGGGCGTGGGGCCCCAGCATTTT.